This entry lists 11 T cell receptor beta chains sequenced from one sample in a study of post-analysis software for immune sequencing data. General observations from the study: Patients carried a few TRBV segments more frequently than controls did, and TRBV5-6, TRBV5-1 and TRBV20-1 were among them.

Antigens for these TCRs are unknown. The authors incorporated unique molecular identifiers into the TCR beta cDNA libraries. Each CDR3 protein gets one entry after TCRdb re-called the PCR reads with MiXCR. There are about 540,000 distinct CDR3 sequences in the sample; around 34% occur only once, and about 6% lies in the top ten. The sequenced sample was blood. These receptors originate from a girl aged 2-17 years with multiple sclerosis.

This clonotype showed up just a few times. The chain employs TRBV7-2 and TRBJ2-7, with TRBD2 matching 8 bases. The length of the CDR3 is 13 residues. With 5 bases clipped from V and 3 bases from J, the junction kept 3 bases outside the gene matches. CDR1 and CDR2 from the germline V gene are SGHTA and FQGNSA. DNA for the CDR3: TGTGCCAGCAGCGAGGGACTAGGCTACGAGCAGTACTTC. Translating it yields CASSEGLGYEQYF.

As regards this clonotype: One end of the junction varies from germline; a read error may be responsible. This chain links TRBV6-5 with TRBJ1-5, with a tentative D call TRBD1 (6 bases). CDR1 is MNHEY, CDR2 SVGAGI, per germline. The CDR3 is made up of 15 amino acids. CDR3 in amino acids: CASRLGQNSSQPQHF. For the CDR3, the DNA is TGTGCCAGCAGACTCGGACAGAATAGCAGTCAGCCCCAGCATTTT.

V is TRBV5-6 and J is TRBJ2-5; no firm D call. Germline V gives CDR1 SGHDT, CDR2 YYEEEE. The CDR3 extends over 15 amino acids. V lost 3 bases, J lost 3 bases, and 15 bases lay in between. CDR3 DNA sequence: TGTGCCAGCAGCTCCTTGGCAGCCGGAAAAGAGACCCAGTACTTC. It codes for CASSSLAAGKETQYF.

This clonotype has just a few counts. The rearrangement joins TRBV2 to TRBJ2-1; TRBD2 matches at 12 bases. Germline lookup yields CDR1 SNHLY and CDR2 FYNNEI. The V and J ends lost 4 bases and 5 bases, in that order; junction bases with no gene match: 3. The CDR3 loop spans 15 amino acids. The chain's CDR3 is CASSATSGSHNEQFF. CDR3 nucleotides: TGTGCCAGCAGTGCGACTAGCGGGAGCCACAATGAGCAGTTCTTC.

The chain combines TRBV28 with TRBJ2-2, with D uncertain. Germline V gene lookup returns CDR1 MDHEN and CDR2 SYDVKM. Between the trimmed V and J ends, which lost 6 bases and 6 bases, there was a span of 20 bases. The CDR3 extends over 16 amino acids. CDR3: CASRVGNTFSPGELFF. In DNA form, the CDR3 reads TGTGCCAGCAGGGTTGGCAATACTTTCTCCCCCGGGGAGCTGTTTTTT. The complete variable domain, with remaining parts taken from reference TRBV28 and TRBJ2-2, reads DVKVTQSSRYLVKRTGEKVFLECVQDMDHENMFWYRQDPGLGLRLIYFSYDVKMKEKGDIPEGYSVSREKKERFSLILESASTNQTSMYLCASRVGNTFSPGELFFGEGSRLTVL.

Concerning this clonotype: The CDR3 does not end in the conserved phenylalanine or tryptophan, so this is likely a read error. The chain couples TRBV18 to TRBJ1-5; D not certain. V was shortened by 3 bases and J by 3 bases, with 6 bases between the two germline ends. The germline CDR1 and CDR2 sequences are KGHSH and LQKENI. The CDR3 loop spans 13 amino acids. This chain's CDR3 is CASSPDSNQPQHL. DNA for the CDR3: TGTGCCAGCTCACCCGACTCCAATCAGCCCCAGCATCTT.

A few counts support this clonotype. The chain couples TRBV18 to TRBJ1-1; no definite D call. Trimming shortened V by 0 bases and J by 4 bases, and 9 bases separated the two germline ends. CDR3 size: 14 residues. Germline V gives CDR1 KGHSH, CDR2 LQKENI. CDR3 residues: CASSPPAGITEAFF. For the CDR3, the DNA is TGTGCCAGCTCACCACCGGCAGGCATCACTGAAGCTTTCTTT.

In its sample, this clonotype was seen a few times. The chain carries TRBV5-1 and TRBJ2-5; 12 nucleotides agree with TRBD1. This CDR3 is built from 16 residues. J was trimmed by 3 bases and V by 4 bases; bases with no gene match: 7. The germline CDR1 and CDR2 sequences are SGHRS and YFSETQ. As DNA, the CDR3 is TGCGCCAGCAGCCGCGCCGGGACAGGGGGCGAAGAGACCCAGTACTTC. Its protein product is CASSRAGTGGEETQYF.

The CDR3 nucleotides are TGTGCCAGCAGCCAAGAGACTAGCGGGGGATCGAAACAGTTCTTC. This codes for CASSQETSGGSKQFF. J is TRBJ2-1 and V is TRBV3-1, with TRBD2 matching 12 bases. The germline gives CDR1 LGHDT, CDR2 YNNKEL (reference sequence). V gave up 0 bases and J gave up 13 bases; unmatched junction bases: 7. The CDR3 spans 15 residues.

The gene calls are TRBV9 and TRBJ2-1; TRBD1 is a possible D gene (6 bases). The CDR3 is made up of 15 amino acids. CDR1 is SGDLS and CDR2 is YYNGEE in the germline V gene. Trimming cost V 0 bases and J 0 bases, with 7 bases left between them. CDR3 in DNA: TGTGCCAGCAGCGTAGAAGGGGGCTCCTACAATGAGCAGTTCTTC. Translation: CASSVEGGSYNEQFF.

With regard to this clonotype: A clone one base away is much larger, so this may be a read error. As the CDR3 is not closed by the conserved phenylalanine or tryptophan, this likely results from a read error. V gene TRBV12-3 or TRBV12-4 combines with J gene TRBJ2-3; D is unclear. The germline V and J ends were trimmed by 5 bases and 11 bases, with 20 bases remaining between them. This CDR3 region has 14 residues. The CDR3 sequence is CASSPRVRADVQYS. The DNA for the CDR3 is TGTGCCAGCAGTCCCAGAGTGAGAGCAGATGTGCAGTATTCT.